The entry below describes one T cell receptor beta chain. Germline loops: CDR1 SGHNT, CDR2 YENEEA. The CDR3 runs 14 residues. Between the trimmed V and J ends, which lost 5 bases and 2 bases, there was a span of 11 bases. How the authors handled the data: For nucleated cells, counts were estimated from reference gene primer amplification. This table comes from immunoSEQ multiplex PCR, and its TCRdb copy is limited to in-frame clones, with some not included. V, J and clone size derive from that table, while D and trimming were established from the DNA sequence. The sample includes 150,000 to 200,000 clones, approximately 90% of them seen just once. The source of the sample is a study of blood T cell repertoires in COVID-19. Across the study: The United States, Italy and Spain provided the acute and convalescent COVID-19 samples. Nucleic acid was either cDNA or gDNA, and it came from T cells, B-cell-depleted T cells, or PBMCs.

Sequenced: peripheral blood. The J gene is TRBJ2-3, the V gene TRBV11-3; a possible D gene is TRBD2 (5 bases). The source is a man between 18 and 29 years old with active or convalescent COVID-19. The CDR3 protein is CASSPGGSTDTQYF. CDR3 nucleotides: TGTGCCAGCAGCCCCGGCGGGTCCACAGATACGCAGTATTTT.